This is a list of T cell receptor beta chains from one sample in a study of cytomegalovirus exposure and HLA in healthy donors. The assay was immunoSEQ multiplex PCR, and TCRdb's table has in-frame clones only and misses some. Of about 150,000 clones listed, around 80% were seen once; the top ten hold roughly 6.5%. Sequenced material: PBMCs. Source of these receptors: a man aged 50-59 years in good health and CMV-seropositive. The CDR3 runs from the conserved cysteine through the conserved F or W.

J gene | V gene | CDR3 length | CDR3 protein
TRBJ2-6 | TRBV19 | 16 | CASSLYFGQTSNVLTF
TRBJ2-3 | TRBV20-1 | 11 | CSVRRGDTQYF
TRBJ2-1 | TRBV27 | 18 | CATYPGQGVRSSYNEQFF
TRBJ1-1 | TRBV7-8 | 15 | CASSFRQGVNTEAFF
TRBJ1-1 | TRBV7-9 | 14 | CASSFVQGMGEAFF
TRBJ1-6 | TRBV19 | 15 | CASSINAGSNSPLHF
TRBJ2-1 | TRBV10-3 | 14 | CAISAGSWGDEQFF
TRBJ2-5 | TRBV18 | 17 | CASSPPGEQQGQETQYF
- | TRBV6-1 | 13 | CASSGETSYEQYF
TRBJ1-1 | TRBV12-5 | 15 | CASGLVLAGRTEAFF
TRBJ2-4 | TRBV11-3 | 16 | CASSLLGAGGQNIQYF
TRBJ2-7 | TRBV6-5 | 16 | CASSLRRDFGTYEQYF
TRBJ2-5 | TRBV11-3 | 14 | CASSRSSAEETQYF
TRBJ2-7 | TRBV7-8 | 13 | CASSLEGEYEQYF
TRBJ1-1 | TRBV4-1 | 15 | CASSLNPGLGTEAFF
TRBJ2-5 | TRBV10-2 | 17 | CASRARAGSPGQETQYF
TRBJ2-1 | TRBV27 | 13 | CASSQRGSHEQFF
TRBJ1-5 | TRBV6-1 | 11 | CASSVRQRQHF
TRBJ1-6 | TRBV6-4 | 15 | CASSEVGGGGSPLHF
TRBJ2-5 | TRBV5-1 | 11 | CASSYIGTQYF
TRBJ1-1 | TRBV6-6 | 13 | CASSAGGGEYAFF
TRBJ1-2 | TRBV5-4 | 16 | CASTPSGANMDYGYTF
TRBJ2-3 | TRBV10-1 | 19 | CASSEYLRTSGSGTDTQYF
TRBJ1-1 | TRBV15 | 13 | CATVESPTAWPFF
TRBJ1-5 | TRBV28 | 14 | CASSLFDRNQPQHF
TRBJ1-1 | TRBV23-1 | 14 | CASSQSWDRGLAFF
TRBJ1-1 | TRBV5-1 | 15 | CASHALGEVDTEAFF
TRBJ1-2 | TRBV5-1 | 13 | CASGTGERWGYTF
TRBJ2-1 | TRBV2 | 15 | CASMRRTGVYNEQFF
TRBJ2-7 | TRBV28 | 15 | CASSTGGQGSYEQYF
TRBJ2-3 | TRBV4-1 | 16 | CASSQSHRYSTDTQYF
TRBJ2-1 | TRBV6-5 | 15 | CASKVIGLGDNEQFF
TRBJ1-2 | TRBV10-3 | 14 | CAIRPGQGLYGYTF
TRBJ2-5 | TRBV4-1 | 14 | CASPILGLQETQYF
TRBJ1-1 | TRBV29-1 | 13 | CSSTLQANTEAFF
TRBJ2-6 | TRBV9 | 15 | CASSVPGAGANVLTF
TRBJ1-1 | TRBV27 | 17 | CASSLEGPSFLNTEAFF
TRBJ2-3 | TRBV10-3 | 14 | CAISLGGSTDTQYF
TRBJ1-1 | TRBV5-4 | 14 | CASSLVGGNTEAFF
TRBJ1-2 | TRBV6-5 | 15 | CASSDRDHYDYGYTF
TRBJ2-1 | TRBV19 | 15 | CASSKRTSENGEQFF
TRBJ1-5 | TRBV5-1 | 15 | CASSRTGDSNQPQHF
TRBJ2-1 | TRBV27 | 13 | CASSFSTSGEQFF
TRBJ1-1 | TRBV5-4 | 14 | CASSNRDRVTEAFF
TRBJ1-1 | TRBV27 | 18 | CASSLRLLGPNMNTEAFF
TRBJ2-3 | TRBV7-5 | 17 | CARSLEYDGRSLDTQYF